The 26 T cell receptor beta chains below all came from one sample that was sequenced in a study of shared clonotypes between healthy human individuals. CD45RO negativity and positive selection for CCR7 defined naive CD8 cells, a population that excluded terminally differentiated effector memory CD45RA+ cells. Some clones are missing from TCRdb's copy, which holds only in-frame ones; the method was immunoSEQ multiplex PCR. This table holds around 2,100,000 clones, approximately 94% found once. What was sequenced was naive CD8+ T cells sorted from blood. These receptors all come from a man younger than 35 in good health.

J is TRBJ2-1 and V is TRBV6-1, with unresolved D. Germline CDR1 MNHNS, CDR2 SASEGT. The V and J ends lost 3 bases and 2 bases respectively, with 11 bases between them. This CDR3 spans 15 amino acids. The CDR3 here is CASSDPPGPYNEQFF. DNA of the CDR3: TGTGCCAGCAGTGACCCACCCGGGCCCTACAATGAGCAGTTCTTC.

This clone was counted a single time. Here the CDR3 reads CASSLPASNSYNEQFF. CDR3 DNA: TGTGCCAGCAGCTTACCGGCTAGCAACTCCTACAATGAGCAGTTCTTC. The chain carries TRBV7-6 and TRBJ2-1; TRBD2 is a possible D gene (5 bases). The CDR3 runs 16 residues. V dropped 2 bases and J dropped 0 bases, with 11 bases sitting between them. CDR1 and CDR2 from the germline V gene are SGHVS and FNYEAQ.

The chain recombines TRBV9 with TRBJ2-3, with 8 nucleotides matching TRBD2. CDR1 SGDLS and CDR2 YYNGEE come from the germline V gene. The CDR3 spans 15 residues. With V trimmed by 4 bases and J by 7 bases, 11 bases remained unmatched. The CDR3 region is CASSLGGASTNTQYF. The CDR3 DNA reads TGTGCCAGCAGCCTCGGGGGGGCCAGTACGAATACGCAGTATTTT.

Concerning this clone: A read error may produce the germline difference seen at one junction end. V usage is TRBV6-1 and J usage is TRBJ1-2, with no clear D. CDR1 and CDR2 from the germline V gene are MNHNS and SASEGT. The CDR3 runs to 10 residues. CDR3 bases: TGTGCCAGCAGTGAAGGGGCGACCAGCTTC. This translates into CASSEGATSF.

This chain connects TRBV2 to TRBJ2-7; D may match TRBD1 or TRBD2 (5 bases each). This CDR3 has 13 amino acids. The V end was cut by 3 bases, the J end by 6 bases, with 12 bases between. Germline-derived CDR1 and CDR2 are SNHLY and FYNNEI. The CDR3 sequence: CASSEMGVSEQYF. CDR3 DNA sequence: TGTGCCAGCAGTGAGATGGGGGTTAGCGAGCAGTACTTC.

This clone was counted a single time. The chain couples TRBV10-2 to TRBJ2-1, with TRBD2 matching 7 bases. The CDR3 spans 15 residues. The germline V gene encodes CDR1 WSHSY and CDR2 SAAADI. V lost 4 bases, J lost 4 bases, and 7 bases stayed unmatched. CDR3 DNA: TGCGCCAGCAGTGTGGAAGCGGGGTCATACAATGAGCAGTTCTTC. Amino acid sequence: CASSVEAGSYNEQFF.

J is TRBJ2-7 and V is TRBV19, with 8 bases identical to TRBD1. The CDR3 sequence is 16 residues long. Germline assignment: CDR1 LNHDA and CDR2 SQIVND (reference sequence). The trim removed 3 bases at V and 0 bases at J, leaving 7 bases unmatched. Written as DNA, the CDR3 is TGTGCCAGTAGTATCGATACGGGGACAGGCTCCTACGAGCAGTACTTC. This sequence encodes CASSIDTGTGSYEQYF.

The rearrangement joins TRBV11-1 to TRBJ1-2; D possibly corresponds to TRBD1 (5 bases). V was cut by 5 bases and J by 4 bases, with 14 bases left in between. Germline-derived CDR1 and CDR2 are SGHAT and FQDESV (reference sequence). The CDR3 contains 14 residues. CDR3 amino acids: CASSEPGDGYGYTF. CDR3 nucleotides: TGTGCCAGCAGCGAACCCGGGGACGGCTATGGCTACACCTTC.

The chain uses TRBV28 and TRBJ2-4; 7 bases match TRBD2. J gave up 7 bases and V 6 bases, and 9 bases lay outside the gene matches. CDR3 length: 14 residues. Germline CDR1 MDHEN, CDR2 SYDVKM. CDR3 DNA: TGTGCCAGCAGCCCTAGGGGAGGGGATAACATTCAGTACTTC. Translated, it gives CASSPRGGDNIQYF.

V gene TRBV27 combines with J gene TRBJ2-7, with 10 bases that match TRBD2. The germline V gene has CDR1 MNHEY and CDR2 SMNVEV (reference sequence). The J segment lost 0 bases and the V segment lost 8 bases, leaving 4 bases of the junction unmatched. The CDR3 is 14 amino acids. CDR3 nucleotide sequence: TGTGCCAGCCACGCTAGCGGGAGCTCCTACGAGCAGTACTTC. Encoded protein: CASHASGSSYEQYF.

This clone was found once. The gene calls are TRBV5-4 and TRBJ2-5, with 9 bases matching TRBD1. V lost 1 base to trimming and J lost 2 bases; unmatched junction nucleotides: 3. This CDR3 has 15 amino acids. CDR1 SGHNT and CDR2 YYREEE come from the germline V gene (reference sequence). In DNA, the CDR3 is TGTGCCAGCAGCTTGCTGGGACAGGGTCAAGAGACCCAGTACTTC. Translated, it gives CASSLLGQGQETQYF.

This clone was seen just once. V and J are TRBV5-6 and TRBJ2-1, with TRBD2 matching over 9 bases. The CDR3 spans 15 residues. V was clipped by 0 bases and J by 3 bases; unmatched bases: 1. Germline CDR1 is SGHDT and CDR2 is YYEEEE. The DNA of the CDR3 is TGTGCCAGCAGCTTGGCAGCGGGAGGCTACAATGAGCAGTTCTTC. Amino acids: CASSLAAGGYNEQFF.

As regards this clone: Additional DNA sequences in this sample encode the identical CDR3. The rearrangement links TRBV28 to TRBJ1-5, with 8 nucleotides matching TRBD1. This CDR3 is built from 14 residues. V was clipped by 10 bases and J by 3 bases; unmatched bases: 8. Germline CDR1 is MDHEN and CDR2 is SYDVKM. In DNA form, the CDR3 reads TGTGCCAATAGCCTTCAGGGGGCCAATCAGCCCCAGCATTTT. Translated: CANSLQGANQPQHF.

The V call is TRBV7-9, the J call TRBJ1-4; the D gene is possibly TRBD1 (5 bases). The CDR3 length is 18 residues. Trimming took 0 bases from V and 0 from J, leaving 14 bases between them. The germline gives CDR1 SEHNR, CDR2 FQNEAQ (reference sequence). DNA for the CDR3: TGTGCCAGCAGCTTAGCGTCAGAATCGGGACCAACTAATGAAAAACTGTTTTTT. Amino acids: CASSLASESGPTNEKLFF.

With regard to this clone: Other DNA sequences from this sample encode an identical CDR3 as well. The chain combines TRBV27 with TRBJ2-3, with D perhaps TRBD1 (5 bases). Germline-derived CDR1 and CDR2 are MNHEY and SMNVEV (reference sequence). V was shortened by 2 bases and J by 2 bases, with 11 bases between the two germline ends. The CDR3 sequence is 15 residues long. The CDR3 bases are TGTGCCAGCAGTTTAGGGCAGGGAATCACAGATACGCAGTATTTT. It yields the protein CASSLGQGITDTQYF.

The J gene is TRBJ2-2, the V gene TRBV6-5, with 13 bases aligning to TRBD2. This CDR3 spans 14 amino acids. CDR1 is MNHEY and CDR2 is SVGAGI in the germline V gene. V shed 8 bases, J shed 7 bases, and the junction held 4 bases outside the gene matches. CDR3 sequence reads: CASRLAGGHGELFF. The DNA for the CDR3 is TGTGCCAGCCGACTAGCGGGAGGTCACGGGGAGCTGTTTTTT.

The chain has TRBV4-1 and TRBJ2-3, with D uncertain. V lost 0 bases, J lost 0 bases, and 22 bases lay in between. Germline assignment: CDR1 MGHRA and CDR2 YSYEKL. The CDR3 is 20 amino acids. This CDR3 is CASSQDDVRPVVPSTDTQYF. CDR3 DNA: TGCGCCAGCAGCCAAGATGATGTTAGGCCAGTTGTCCCTAGCACAGATACGCAGTATTTT.

CDR3 sequence reads: CASSEGGTGVKKDNSPLHF. The CDR3 bases are TGCGCCAGCAGTGAGGGGGGTACAGGAGTTAAAAAGGATAATTCACCCCTCCACTTT. This chain joins TRBV10-2 and TRBJ1-6; a weak D match, TRBD1 (5 bases). The V gene lost 2 bases and the J gene lost 5 bases, with 22 bases spanning the gap. Germline V gives CDR1 WSHSY, CDR2 SAAADI. The CDR3 length is 19 residues.

V and J are TRBV19 and TRBJ1-1, with D perhaps TRBD1 (6 bases). Germline CDR1 LNHDA, CDR2 SQIVND (reference sequence). CDR3 length: 17 residues. V was trimmed by 6 bases and J by 0 bases, leaving 20 bases between them. The CDR3: CASRSHRDKHVNTEAFF. CDR3 in DNA: TGTGCCAGTAGATCTCACCGGGACAAGCACGTGAACACTGAAGCTTTCTTT.

This clone has only one observation. The chain carries TRBV9 and TRBJ1-1; D not resolved. Germline assignment: CDR1 SGDLS and CDR2 YYNGEE. V was trimmed by 4 bases and J by 0 bases, leaving 19 bases between them. The CDR3 has 17 residues. Written as DNA, the CDR3 is TGTGCCAGCAGCCCTATACCGGGCCTAACTATGAACACTGAAGCTTTCTTT. It encodes CASSPIPGLTMNTEAFF.

This chain links TRBV6-5 with TRBJ2-1; TRBD2 aligns across 8 bases. The CDR3 totals 14 residues. From germline, CDR1 is MNHEY and CDR2 SVGAGI. Losses at the gene ends were 7 bases for V and 6 bases for J; bases not matched to a gene: 8. The CDR3 spells CASNLDGGVNEQFF. As DNA, the CDR3 is TGTGCCAGCAATCTCGACGGGGGGGTCAATGAGCAGTTCTTC.

The chain couples TRBV11-2 to TRBJ2-1; D is perhaps TRBD2 (6 bases). Trimming took off 0 bases at V and 5 bases at J, with 8 bases between the two ends. This CDR3 has 14 amino acids. Germline CDR1 reads SGHAT; CDR2 reads FQNNGV. CDR3 in DNA: TGTGCCAGCAGCTTAGATACTAGCCACAATGAGCAGTTCTTC. Translated: CASSLDTSHNEQFF. The full variable domain, its missing parts supplied by reference TRBV11-2 and TRBJ2-1, is EAGVAQSPRYKIIEKRQSVAFWCNPISGHATLYWYQQILGQGPKLLIQFQNNGVVDDSQLPKDRFSAERLKGVDSTLKIQPAKLEDSAVYLCASSLDTSHNEQFFGPGTRLTVL.

A single count supports this clone. The chain combines TRBV5-1 with TRBJ2-5; maybe TRBD2 (6 bases). V dropped 5 bases and J dropped 3 bases, with 17 bases sitting between them. This CDR3 spans 15 amino acids. Per the germline V gene, CDR1 is SGHRS and CDR2 is YFSETQ. The CDR3 is CASSAQSGVKETQYF. The CDR3 nucleotides are TGCGCCAGCAGTGCCCAATCGGGGGTGAAAGAGACCCAGTACTTC.

The CDR3 DNA reads as TGTGCCAGCAGTATGGGTTGGGGGCCGGACACCGGGGAGCTGTTTTTT. Its protein is CASSMGWGPDTGELFF. This sequence joins TRBV5-6 and TRBJ2-2, with D possibly TRBD1 on 6 matching bases. This CDR3 has 16 amino acids. Germline V gene sequence: CDR1 SGHDT, CDR2 YYEEEE. The V end was cut by 5 bases, the J end by 3 bases, with 17 bases between.

This chain links TRBV5-1 with TRBJ1-1, with D perhaps matching TRBD1 (6 bases). Trimming took 4 bases from V and 0 from J, leaving 10 bases between them. Germline V gene data show CDR1 as SGHRS and CDR2 as YFSETQ. This CDR3 has 14 amino acids. This CDR3 reads CASSIGQMNTEAFF. CDR3 DNA: TGCGCCAGCAGCATAGGACAGATGAACACTGAAGCTTTCTTT.

The chain employs TRBV7-2 and TRBJ2-1; D is ambiguous. Germline-derived CDR1 and CDR2 are SGHTA and FQGNSA. The length of the CDR3 is 12 residues. V shed 2 bases and J shed 5 bases, with 4 bases lying between them. The CDR3 DNA reads as TGTGCCAGCAGCTTACTAAACAATGAGCAGTTCTTC. Protein: CASSLLNNEQFF.